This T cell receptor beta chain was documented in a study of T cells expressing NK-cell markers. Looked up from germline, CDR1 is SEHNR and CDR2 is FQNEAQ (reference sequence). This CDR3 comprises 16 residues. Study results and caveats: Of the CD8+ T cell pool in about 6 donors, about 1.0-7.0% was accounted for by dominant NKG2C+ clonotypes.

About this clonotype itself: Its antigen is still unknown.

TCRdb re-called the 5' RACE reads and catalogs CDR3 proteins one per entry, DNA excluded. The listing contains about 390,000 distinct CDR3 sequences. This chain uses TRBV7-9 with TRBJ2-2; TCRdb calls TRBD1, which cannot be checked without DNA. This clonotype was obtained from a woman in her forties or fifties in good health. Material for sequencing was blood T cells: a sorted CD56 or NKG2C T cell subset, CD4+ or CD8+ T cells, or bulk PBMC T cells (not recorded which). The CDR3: CASSGGQGAPVGELFF.